This TCR beta chain was sequenced for a study of blood T cells in healthy people across ages. Study in general: Per two T cells, template switching captured roughly one barcoded beta molecule. General study results and limits: The study lacked donor CMV status, which possibly confounded expanded clonotype changes.

Trimming took 4 bases from V and 2 from J, leaving 19 bases between them. This CDR3 is 16 amino acids long. CDR1 is SGDLS and CDR2 is YYNGEE in the germline V gene. Note on this clonotype: Its antigen is not identified.

Donors were healthy Caucasian individuals from Russia aged about 6 to 90. Next came a second PCR, run for roughly 7 to 12 cycles, which used a sample-barcoded 5' primer along with a J-beta primer mix. Each CDR3 protein is one row after TCRdb ran MiXCR on the 5' RACE reads. The sample has more than 650,000 distinct CDR3 sequences, approximately 53% seen once. The sequenced sample consisted of blood. The genes are TRBV9 and TRBJ2-7; D assignment may be TRBD1 or TRBD2 (5 bases each). The TCR was taken from an elderly man in good health. Here the CDR3 DNA reads TGTGCCAGCAGCCCTAGACACTCCAGGGAGCCCTACGAGCAGTACTTC. Its translation is CASSPRHSREPYEQYF. Based on the CDR3 plus reference TRBV9 and TRBJ2-7, the full variable domain is DSGVTQTPKHLITATGQRVTLRCSPRSGDLSVYWYQQSLDQGLQFLIQYYNGEERAKGNILERFSAQQFPDLHSELNLSSLELGDSALYFCASSPRHSREPYEQYFGPGTRLTVT.